This T cell receptor beta chain stems from a study of shared clonotypes between healthy human individuals. Per the germline V gene, CDR1 is MDHEN and CDR2 is SYDVKM. The CDR3 is 12 amino acids. The ends lost 7 bases at V and 4 bases at J; junction bases unmatched: 3. Points from the study as a whole: Shared across a few donors were approximately 5% of the naive CD4 clonotypes.

All of the donors resided in Nashville, Tennessee, and each was a Caucasian adult. Naive CD45RA+ and memory CD45RA-negative subsets were split from CD4+ cells. Worth noting for this clone: What it recognizes is unknown.

Several immunoSEQ 96-well plates shared each subset's DNA, each plate a replicate. Measured with immunoSEQ multiplex PCR; TCRdb has only the in-frame clones, and not every one. The sample consists of under 850,000 clones, approximately 77% of them appearing once. Sequencing used memory CD4+ T cells sorted from blood. The subset: CD45RA-negative fraction. The clonotype comes from a woman aged 30 to 39 in good health. The chain couples TRBV28 to TRBJ1-1; TRBD1 agrees at 7 bases. CDR3 nucleotides: TGTGCCAGCAATTCAGGGGGCACTGAAGCTTTCTTT. It translates to CASNSGGTEAFF.